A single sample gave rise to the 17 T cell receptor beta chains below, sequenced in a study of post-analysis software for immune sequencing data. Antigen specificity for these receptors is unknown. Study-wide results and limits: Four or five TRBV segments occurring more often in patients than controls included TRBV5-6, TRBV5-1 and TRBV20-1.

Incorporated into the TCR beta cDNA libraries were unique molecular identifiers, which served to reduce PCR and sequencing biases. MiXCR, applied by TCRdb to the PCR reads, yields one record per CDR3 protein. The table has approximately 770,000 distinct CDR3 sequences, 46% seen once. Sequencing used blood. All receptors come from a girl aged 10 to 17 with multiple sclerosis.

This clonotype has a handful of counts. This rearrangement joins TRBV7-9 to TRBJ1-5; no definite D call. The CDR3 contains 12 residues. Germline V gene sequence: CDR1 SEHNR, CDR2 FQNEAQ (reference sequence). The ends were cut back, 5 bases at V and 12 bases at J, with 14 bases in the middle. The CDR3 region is CASSPRPMGQHF. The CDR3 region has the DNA TGTGCCAGCAGCCCGAGGCCCATGGGCCAGCATTTT.

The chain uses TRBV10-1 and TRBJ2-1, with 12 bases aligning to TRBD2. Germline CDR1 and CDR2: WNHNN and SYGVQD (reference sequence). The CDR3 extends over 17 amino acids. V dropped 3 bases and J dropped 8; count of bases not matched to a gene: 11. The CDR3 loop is CASSDQGLAGPLDEQFF. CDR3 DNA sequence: TGCGCCAGCAGTGACCAGGGACTAGCGGGCCCGTTGGATGAGCAGTTCTTC.

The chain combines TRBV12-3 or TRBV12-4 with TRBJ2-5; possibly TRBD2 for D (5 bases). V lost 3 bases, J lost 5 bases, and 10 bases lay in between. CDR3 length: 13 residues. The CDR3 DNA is TGTGCCAGCAGTTTTCGTAGCGATGAGACCCAGTACTTC. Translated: CASSFRSDETQYF.

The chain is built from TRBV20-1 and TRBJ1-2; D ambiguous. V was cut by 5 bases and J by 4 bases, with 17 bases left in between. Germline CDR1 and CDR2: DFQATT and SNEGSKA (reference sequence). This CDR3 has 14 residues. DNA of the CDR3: TGCAGTGCTGAGCCGGGAGGGTCGCGCTATGGCTACACCTTC. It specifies CSAEPGGSRYGYTF.

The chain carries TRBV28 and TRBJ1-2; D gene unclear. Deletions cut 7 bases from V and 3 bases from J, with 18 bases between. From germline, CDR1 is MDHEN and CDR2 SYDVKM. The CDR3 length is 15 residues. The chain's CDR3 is CASTPNAGSDYGYTF. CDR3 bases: TGTGCCAGCACCCCCAATGCAGGAAGTGACTATGGCTACACCTTC.

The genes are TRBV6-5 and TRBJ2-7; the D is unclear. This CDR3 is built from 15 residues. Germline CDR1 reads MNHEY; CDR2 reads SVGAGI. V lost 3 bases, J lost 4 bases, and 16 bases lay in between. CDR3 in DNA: TGTGCCAGCAGTTATGGCACAGAACGACTTTACGAGCAGTACTTC. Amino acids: CASSYGTERLYEQYF.

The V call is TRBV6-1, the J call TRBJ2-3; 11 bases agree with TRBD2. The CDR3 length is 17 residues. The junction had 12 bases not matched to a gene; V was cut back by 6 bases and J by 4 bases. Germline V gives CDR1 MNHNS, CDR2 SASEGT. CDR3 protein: CASRPGLAAFPADTQYF. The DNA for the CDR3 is TGTGCCAGCAGGCCGGGACTAGCGGCATTCCCCGCAGATACGCAGTATTTT.

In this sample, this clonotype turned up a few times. CDR3 region: CASSLEGRAIDTQYF. CDR3 nucleotide sequence: TGTGCCAGCAGCTTAGAAGGCAGGGCGATAGATACGCAGTATTTT. The chain is built from TRBV7-9 and TRBJ2-3, with a weak D call TRBD1 (5 bases). The V gene's germline CDR1 is SEHNR and CDR2 FQNEAQ (reference sequence). This CDR3 is 15 amino acids long. V was clipped by 1 base and J by 5 bases, with 13 bases between them.

Here the CDR3 reads CASKQRVGETQYF. CDR3 nucleotides: TGTGCCAGCAAGCAAAGGGTAGGAGAGACCCAGTACTTC. The rearrangement links TRBV2 to TRBJ2-5, with D hard to call. Germline-derived CDR1 and CDR2 are SNHLY and FYNNEI. This CDR3 contains 13 residues. With 7 bases removed from V and 4 bases from J, the gap between germline ends came to 13 bases.

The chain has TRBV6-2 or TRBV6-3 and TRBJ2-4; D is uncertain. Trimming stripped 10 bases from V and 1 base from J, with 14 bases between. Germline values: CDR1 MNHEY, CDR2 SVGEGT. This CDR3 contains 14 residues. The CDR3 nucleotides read TGTGCCACGCGGCAGGCCGAGGCCAAAAACATTCAGTACTTC. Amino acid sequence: CATRQAEAKNIQYF.

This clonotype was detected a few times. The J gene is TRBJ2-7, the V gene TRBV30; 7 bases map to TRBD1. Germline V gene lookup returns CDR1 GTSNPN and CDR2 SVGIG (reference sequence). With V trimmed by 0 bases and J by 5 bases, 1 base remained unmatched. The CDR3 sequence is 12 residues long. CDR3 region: CAWSVQGHEQYF. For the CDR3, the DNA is TGTGCCTGGAGTGTACAGGGGCACGAGCAGTACTTC.

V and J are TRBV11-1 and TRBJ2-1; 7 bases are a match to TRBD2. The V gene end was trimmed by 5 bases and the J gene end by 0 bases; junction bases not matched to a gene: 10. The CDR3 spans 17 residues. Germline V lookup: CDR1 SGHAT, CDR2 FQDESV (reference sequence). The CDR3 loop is CASSLVRGGSSYNEQFF. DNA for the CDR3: TGTGCCAGCAGCCTCGTAAGAGGCGGGAGCTCCTACAATGAGCAGTTCTTC.

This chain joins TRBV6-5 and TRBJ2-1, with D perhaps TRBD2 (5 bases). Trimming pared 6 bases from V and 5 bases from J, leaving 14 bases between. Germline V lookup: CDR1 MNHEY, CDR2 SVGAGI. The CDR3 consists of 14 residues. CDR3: CASSPGLVDNEQFF. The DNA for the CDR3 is TGTGCCAGCAGCCCCGGACTGGTCGACAATGAGCAGTTCTTC.

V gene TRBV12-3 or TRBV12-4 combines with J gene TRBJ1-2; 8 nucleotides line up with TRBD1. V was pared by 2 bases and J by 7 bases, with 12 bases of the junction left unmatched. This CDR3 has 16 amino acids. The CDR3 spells CASSLTPPTGGRGYTF. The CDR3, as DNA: TGTGCCAGCAGTTTAACCCCCCCTACAGGGGGACGTGGCTACACCTTC.

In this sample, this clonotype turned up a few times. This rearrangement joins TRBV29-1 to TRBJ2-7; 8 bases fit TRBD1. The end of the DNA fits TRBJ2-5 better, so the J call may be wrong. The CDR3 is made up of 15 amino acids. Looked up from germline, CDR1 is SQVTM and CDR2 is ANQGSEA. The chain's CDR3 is CSVGKTGAGSETQYF. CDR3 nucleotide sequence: TGCAGCGTCGGAAAGACAGGGGCAGGATCGGAGACCCAGTACTTC.

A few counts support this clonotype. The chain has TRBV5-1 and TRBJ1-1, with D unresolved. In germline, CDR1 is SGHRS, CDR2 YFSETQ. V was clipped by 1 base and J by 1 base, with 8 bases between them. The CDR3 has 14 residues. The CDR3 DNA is TGCGCCAGCAGCTTGCGGACCCCGAACACTGAAGCTTTCTTT. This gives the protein CASSLRTPNTEAFF.

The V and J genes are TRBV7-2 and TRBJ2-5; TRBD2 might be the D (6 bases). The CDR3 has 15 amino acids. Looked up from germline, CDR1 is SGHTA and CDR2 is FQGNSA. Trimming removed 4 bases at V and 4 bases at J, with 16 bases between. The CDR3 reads CASSSPKAGTETQYF. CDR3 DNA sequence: TGTGCCAGCAGCTCCCCTAAGGCGGGGACAGAGACCCAGTACTTC.